The rows below give T cell receptor beta chains drawn from one sample of a study of blood T cells in healthy people across ages. TCRdb ran MiXCR on the 5' RACE reads and lists one entry per CDR3 protein. The sample consists of some 710,000 distinct CDR3 sequences, about a fifth of them appearing once. The sample was blood. Source of these receptors: an older man in good health. The CDR3 runs from the conserved cysteine through the conserved F or W. D genes are given only for firm matches. Clone size appears in some rows only: once, few, many, or a class for an expanded clone.

DNA	CDR3	J	D	size	V	length
TGCGCCAGCAGCCCCTCTGACAGGACTGGCTACACCTTC	CASSPSDRTGYTF	TRBJ1-2	-	-	TRBV5-1	13
TGTGCCAGCAGCCCGAGGGACTACGCAATGTTAAAAGAGACCCAGTACTTC	CASSPRDYAMLKETQYF	TRBJ2-5	TRBD2	-	TRBV2	17
TGCAGTGCCTCTCGCACAGGGGGCGTATCCGAGCAGTACTTC	CSASRTGGVSEQYF	TRBJ2-7	TRBD1	few	TRBV20-1	14
TGTGCCATCAGTGCTGGGGCATCTGGGTCACCCCTCCACTTT	CAISAGASGSPLHF	TRBJ1-6	-	-	TRBV10-3	14
TGTGCCAGCATTCCGACAGGGAGCCTAATAGGGGAGCTGTTTTTT	CASIPTGSLIGELFF	TRBJ2-2	TRBD1	-	TRBV12-3/TRBV12-4	15
TGTGCCAGCTCGATCTTTGTGGGGACAGATACGCAGTATTTT	CASSIFVGTDTQYF	TRBJ2-3	-	-	TRBV18	14
TGTGCCAGCAGCCCTCAGGACACTGAAGCTTTCTTT	CASSPQDTEAFF	TRBJ1-1	-	-	TRBV7-9	12
TGTGCCAGCAGTTCCCCAGGGCCCGGCTACACCTTC	CASSSPGPGYTF	TRBJ1-2	-	once	TRBV12-3/TRBV12-4	12
TGCGCCAGCAGCTCGGCCTTGGGTCGGACTAGCGTCACAGATACGCAGTATTTT	CASSSALGRTSVTDTQYF	TRBJ2-3	TRBD2	-	TRBV5-1	18
TGTGCCAGCAGTTTGGACCCTGGAAACACCATATATTTT	CASSLDPGNTIYF	TRBJ1-3	-	-	TRBV28	13
TGCAGCGGAACTAGCGCTCGAAAGGGGGAGACCCAGTACTTC	CSGTSARKGETQYF	TRBJ2-5	TRBD2	-	TRBV29-1	14
TGTGCCACCAGTGATTTGGCAGGGCGCGAAGCTTTCTTT	CATSDLAGREAFF	TRBJ1-1	-	few	TRBV24-1	13
TGTGCCAGCAGCGTAGCTTCGGGACTAGCGGGAGGATCAGGGTTCGCGGTTACAGATACGCAGTATTTT	CASSVASGLAGGSGFAVTDTQYF	TRBJ2-3	TRBD2	few	TRBV9	23
TGTGCCACCAGCAGAGATCTCAGTCTAGCCTCACTCTTC	CATSRDLSLASLF	TRBJ2-5	-	few	TRBV15	13
TGTGCCAGCAGTCCCTTACTAGCGGGAGAAGGGGAGCAGTTCTTC	CASSPLLAGEGEQFF	TRBJ2-1	TRBD2	many	TRBV27	15
TGCAGCGTTGCCGCAGAGACCCCAGAATTT	CSVAAETPEF	TRBJ1-1	-	many	TRBV29-1	10
TGCGCCAGCAGCAATCAGGGGGCTGAAGCTTTCTTT	CASSNQGAEAFF	TRBJ1-1	TRBD1	-	TRBV5-1	12
TGCAGTGCTAGAGACATGGGACTTACGTTGGAGCAGTTCTTC	CSARDMGLTLEQFF	TRBJ2-1	-	few	TRBV20-1	14
TGTGCCAGCAGCCAAGTTACTAGCGGGGGGGCCTGGGCAGATACGCAGTATTTT	CASSQVTSGGAWADTQYF	TRBJ2-3	TRBD2	few	TRBV4-2	18